A single sample gave rise to the 18 T cell receptor beta chains below, sequenced in a study of T cells in Graves' hyperthyroidism and ophthalmopathy. Amplified regions were TCR beta CDR3 sequences from RNA transcripts. The HTBI primer set drove a first-round RT-PCR of the TCR CDR3. TCRdb redid the calling of the multiplex PCR reads with MiXCR, one entry per CDR3 protein. The data show roughly 530,000 distinct CDR3 sequences, 17% seen once. The sequenced material came from blood. The receptor source for this set is a woman in her late teens or twenties with Graves' ophthalmopathy.

This clonotype was counted ten times or more. The gene calls are TRBV12-3 or TRBV12-4 and TRBJ2-1; 7 nucleotides align to TRBD1. The J segment lost 1 base and the V segment lost 3 bases, leaving 18 bases of the junction unmatched. The CDR3 sequence is 20 residues long. CDR3 in DNA: TGTGCCAGCAGTTTGATTCTTATGGCTTACCGGGACAGATCCTACAATGAGCAGTTCTTC. This translates into CASSLILMAYRDRSYNEQFF.

This chain uses TRBV27 with TRBJ1-4, with 7 positions matching TRBD1. The CDR3 runs to 15 residues. Per the germline V gene, CDR1 is MNHEY and CDR2 is SMNVEV (reference sequence). Trimming removed 5 bases from V and 4 bases from J; junction bases left unmatched: 7. The CDR3 is CASSQSGQLNEKLFF. The CDR3 region has the DNA TGTGCCAGCAGTCAATCGGGACAGCTTAATGAAAAACTGTTTTTT.

The chain couples TRBV7-3 to TRBJ1-2; D remains unclear. The CDR3 runs 16 residues. Germline V gene data show CDR1 as SGHTA and CDR2 as FQGTGA. V lost 4 bases and J lost 4, with 19 bases in between. CDR3 nucleotide sequence: TGTGCCAGCAGCTCTAATTCTGGGTCAAACGGCTATGGCTACACCTTC. It codes for CASSSNSGSNGYGYTF.

This clonotype was recorded many times. The genes are TRBV20-1 and TRBJ2-3, with TRBD2 as a possible D gene (6 bases). V lost 3 bases and J lost 3, with 10 bases in between. The CDR3 spans 13 residues. Germline V gene data show CDR1 as DFQATT and CDR2 as SNEGSKA (reference sequence). The CDR3 DNA is TGCAGTGCTAGGGGACTGCAGACAGATACGCAGTATTTT. Its protein is CSARGLQTDTQYF.

The V and J genes are TRBV3-1 and TRBJ1-5; 7 nucleotides line up with TRBD1. V was pared by 6 bases and J by 7 bases, with 6 bases of the junction left unmatched. The CDR3 spans 13 residues. The germline V gene encodes CDR1 LGHDT and CDR2 YNNKEL (reference sequence). The CDR3 nucleotides are TGTGCCAGCAGACAGGGGTTAAACCAGCCCCAGCATTTT. Translating gives CASRQGLNQPQHF.

The V call is TRBV9, the J call TRBJ2-5, with TRBD2 matching over 14 bases. This CDR3 contains 16 residues. The ends lost 3 bases at V and 2 bases at J; junction bases unmatched: 3. CDR1 and CDR2 (germline): SGDLS, YYNGEE. Here the CDR3 reads CASSARLAGGQETQYF. DNA of the CDR3: TGTGCCAGCAGCGCCAGACTAGCGGGGGGGCAAGAGACCCAGTACTTC.

The chain links TRBV7-9 to TRBJ1-2; 7 nucleotides align to TRBD1. V shed 1 base and J 4 bases; nucleotides not matched to a gene: 6. Germline-derived CDR1 and CDR2 are SEHNR and FQNEAQ (reference sequence). The CDR3 runs to 15 residues. CDR3 sequence reads: CASSLGFDRVYGYTF. The CDR3 nucleotides read TGTGCCAGCAGCTTAGGCTTCGACAGGGTCTATGGCTACACCTTC. Complete variable domain (other parts from reference TRBV7-9 and TRBJ1-2): DTGVSQNPRHKITKRGQNVTFRCDPISEHNRLYWYRQTLGQGPEFLTYFQNEAQLEKSRLLSDRFSAERPKGSFSTLEIQRTEQGDSAMYLCASSLGFDRVYGYTFGSGTRLTVV.

The rearrangement uses TRBV20-1 and TRBJ2-1, with D perhaps TRBD1 or TRBD2 (7 bases each). Trimming removed 1 base from V and 4 bases from J, with 14 bases in between. The germline gives CDR1 DFQATT, CDR2 SNEGSKA (reference sequence). The CDR3 length is 15 residues. CDR3 loop: CSARGSRGGYNEQFF. As DNA, the CDR3 is TGCAGTGCTAGAGGATCCAGGGGGGGATACAATGAGCAGTTCTTC.

As concerns this clonotype: A much larger clone differs from this one at a single base, so this may be a read error. Because the CDR3 is missing its conserved closing phenylalanine or tryptophan, this is likely a read error. CDR3 sequence reads: CSPNPGQEDTEAFL. Written as DNA, the CDR3 is TGCAGTCCGAACCCGGGACAGGAGGACACTGAAGCTTTCCTT. The chain links TRBV20-1 to TRBJ1-1, with 8 bases identical to TRBD1. V shed 8 bases, J shed 3 bases, and the junction held 11 bases outside the gene matches. Germline V gives CDR1 DFQATT, CDR2 SNEGSKA (reference sequence). CDR3 length: 14 amino acids.

In its sample, this clonotype was seen a few times. The conserved final phenylalanine or tryptophan is absent from the CDR3, which likely points to a read error. J is TRBJ2-5 and V is TRBV7-3; 7 positions agree with TRBD2. V lost 4 bases and J lost 5; bases outside the gene matches: 4. The CDR3 length is 13 residues. CDR1 SGHTA and CDR2 FQGTGA come from the germline V gene. The DNA of the CDR3 is TGTGCCAGCAGCTCCGGGAGGCGGGAGACCCAGTACCTC. This codes for CASSSGRRETQYL.

At least ten counts were recorded for this clonotype. In DNA, the CDR3 is TGCGCCAGCAGCCCAGGCGGGGAGGTGGATGAAAAACTGTTTTTT. Its translation: CASSPGGEVDEKLFF. The rearrangement links TRBV5-1 to TRBJ1-4, with D unclear. The CDR3 totals 15 residues. CDR1 is SGHRS, CDR2 YFSETQ, per germline. V was trimmed by 4 bases and J by 6 bases, leaving 16 bases between them. The entire variable domain, with the rest obtained from reference TRBV5-1 and TRBJ1-4, is as follows: KAGVTQTPRYLIKTRGQQVTLSCSPISGHRSVSWYQQTPGQGLQFLFEYFSETQRNKGNFPGRFSGRQFSNSRSEMNVSTLELGDSALYLCASSPGGEVDEKLFFGSGTQLSVL.

This clonotype appeared many times. This chain joins TRBV28 and TRBJ2-7, with a tentative D call TRBD2 (5 bases). V lost 11 bases and J 4 bases, leaving 15 bases between the germline ends. Germline V gene lookup returns CDR1 MDHEN and CDR2 SYDVKM. The CDR3 totals 12 residues. The CDR3 reads CASHEGSYEQYF. The CDR3 DNA sequence: TGTGCCTCGCACGAAGGGAGTTACGAGCAGTACTTC.

This clonotype was counted ten times or more. The genes are TRBV7-2 and TRBJ1-2; no firm D call. This CDR3 has 13 residues. V lost 4 bases and J 8 bases, leaving 14 bases between the germline ends. Per the germline V gene, CDR1 is SGHTA and CDR2 is FQGNSA. CDR3 in amino acids: CASSYPLGSGYTF. The CDR3 DNA is TGTGCCAGCAGCTACCCCCTCGGCTCCGGCTACACCTTC. The full variable domain, rest sourced from reference TRBV7-2 and TRBJ1-2, is GAGVSQSPSNKVTEKGKDVELRCDPISGHTALYWYRQSLGQGLEFLIYFQGNSAPDKSGLPSDRFSAERTGGSVSTLTIQRTQQEDSAVYLCASSYPLGSGYTFGSGTRLTVV.

This clonotype was seen many times. This sequence joins TRBV7-9 and TRBJ2-1, with 8 nucleotides matching TRBD2. V shed 4 bases and J 5 bases; nucleotides not matched to a gene: 10. From germline, CDR1 is SEHNR and CDR2 FQNEAQ (reference sequence). CDR3 length equals 16 residues. CDR3 loop: CASSSPLSGNDNEQFF. In DNA form, the CDR3 reads TGTGCCAGCAGCTCGCCCCTTAGCGGGAACGACAATGAGCAGTTCTTC.

This clonotype was detected only a few times. The rearrangement joins TRBV4-2 to TRBJ2-7, with a tentative D call TRBD1 (6 bases). This CDR3 has 13 residues. Germline CDR1 reads LGHNA; CDR2 reads YNFKEQ. The ends were cut back, 0 bases at V and 3 bases at J, with 6 bases in the middle. The CDR3: CASSQEGHYEQYF. The CDR3 DNA sequence: TGTGCCAGCAGCCAAGAGGGACACTACGAGCAGTACTTC.

This clonotype was seen many times. The gene calls are TRBV6-1 and TRBJ1-6; no reliable D call. The germline CDR1 and CDR2 sequences are MNHNS and SASEGT. The CDR3 consists of 22 residues. The V and J ends lost 8 bases and 8 bases respectively, with 40 bases between them. The CDR3 here is CASFLGFRGLPIFHTGDSPLHF. The CDR3 DNA is TGTGCCAGCTTCCTAGGTTTTAGAGGACTCCCCATCTTTCACACTGGGGATTCACCCCTCCACTTT.

The rearrangement uses TRBV3-1 and TRBJ2-5; 8 nucleotides align to TRBD2. The CDR3 is 15 amino acids. After removal of 0 bases from V and 5 bases from J, the junction contained 5 bases not matched to a gene. Germline lookup yields CDR1 LGHDT and CDR2 YNNKEL (reference sequence). This chain's CDR3 is CASSQDQTSGETQYF. CDR3 DNA: TGTGCCAGCAGCCAAGATCAAACTAGCGGTGAGACCCAGTACTTC.

At least ten counts were recorded for this clonotype. The rearrangement uses TRBV5-1 and TRBJ1-1; TRBD1 matches 7 bases. The V and J ends lost 0 bases and 1 base, in that order; junction bases with no gene match: 3. In germline, CDR1 is SGHRS, CDR2 YFSETQ. The CDR3 totals 15 residues. CDR3 protein: CASSLGYRGNTEAFF. CDR3 nucleotide sequence: TGCGCCAGCAGCTTGGGTTACAGGGGGAACACTGAAGCTTTCTTT.